This T cell receptor (beta chain) was sequenced during a study of blood T cell repertoires in COVID-19. Sequencing was performed with immunoSEQ multiplex PCR; in TCRdb, only in-frame clones are kept and a portion is missing. This sample yields fewer than 50,000 clones, of which approximately 90% are seen a single time; approximately 32% belongs to the top ten. V lost 0 bases to trimming and J lost 5 bases, with 12 bases between them. This CDR3 comprises 16 residues. In germline, CDR1 is SGDLS, CDR2 YYNGEE. This chain joins TRBV9 and TRBJ1-6, with D possibly being TRBD1 (6 bases). The origin of this receptor is a man between 65 and 79 years old with active COVID-19. Sequenced material: peripheral blood. This CDR3 reads CASSVGGAGDNSPLHF. The CDR3 DNA reads as TGTGCCAGCAGCGTAGGGGGCGCAGGGGATAATTCACCCCTCCACTTT.